One and the same sample provided the 20 T cell receptor beta chains below, sequenced in a study of human T cells and chemical hapten exposure (dated by TCRdb to about 2021). The time point label here, explained by the study, means: patch test 2, 6 weeks after DPC sensitization. This specimen's treatment or condition label, interpreted: therapeutic diphenylcyclopropenone sensitization with weekly scalp DPC. To prepare the library, RACE was applied. Reads for this sample came from a NextSeq 500. TCRdb cleaned the public reads at Q25 with fastp, built clones with MiXCR and kept in-frame beta chains. Merged by CDR3 protein, the rows form single entries marked with the most common genes and DNA. The sample data list 96,000 or so distinct CDR3 sequences, and 9.3% of these were observed just once. 2% to 2.5% of the sample belongs to the ten largest clones. The material was whole blood, obtained in connection with sensitization to the hapten diphenylcyclopropenone (DPC). The receptors here all came from a woman aged 35 to 49 with alopecia areata. Some clones in this sample may be carry-over from other donors' samples.

J is TRBJ2-7 and V is TRBV5-1, with TRBD1 as a possible D gene (6 bases). V was shortened by 0 bases and J by 6 bases, with 13 bases between the two germline ends. CDR1 and CDR2 (germline): SGHRS, YFSETQ. This CDR3 comprises 14 residues. CDR3 protein: CASSLAQGTAEQYF. The CDR3 DNA follows: TGCGCCAGCAGCTTGGCACAGGGTACCGCCGAGCAGTACTTC.

V and J are TRBV28 and TRBJ2-1, with 9 bases that match TRBD1. The germline CDR1 and CDR2 sequences are MDHEN and SYDVKM. CDR3 length equals 14 residues. Trimming removed 2 bases from V and 11 bases from J; junction bases left unmatched: 7. As DNA, the CDR3 is TGTGCCAGCAGTTTAGGGGGACAGGGAACCCAGCAGTTCTTC. It yields the protein CASSLGGQGTQQFF.

This clonotype was seen a handful of times. V gene TRBV7-9 combines with J gene TRBJ2-3; 8 nucleotides agree with TRBD2. Germline V gene lookup returns CDR1 SEHNR and CDR2 FQNEAQ (reference sequence). The V gene end was trimmed by 4 bases and the J gene end by 4 bases; junction bases not matched to a gene: 16. The CDR3 consists of 18 residues. The CDR3 DNA sequence: TGTGCCAGCAGCTCCGACGAGGGGCGGGAGGTTTGGCCAGATACGCAGTATTTT. It encodes CASSSDEGREVWPDTQYF.

This clonotype was counted only a few times. The rearrangement links TRBV27 to TRBJ2-7, with 10 nucleotides matching TRBD2. Trimming at V came to 3 bases and at J to 4 bases, leaving 3 bases not matched to a gene. The CDR3 is 14 amino acids. Per germline, CDR1 MNHEY and CDR2 SMNVEV (reference sequence). The CDR3 sequence is CASSFTSGTYEQYF. CDR3 nucleotides: TGTGCCAGCAGTTTCACTAGCGGGACATACGAGCAGTACTTC.

In its sample, this clonotype was seen many times. The chain combines TRBV6-2 or TRBV6-3 with TRBJ2-1, with D tentatively TRBD2 (7 bases). The length of the CDR3 is 20 residues. The germline V gene encodes CDR1 MNHEY and CDR2 SVGEGT. Trimming removed 5 bases from V and 0 bases from J, with 26 bases in between. CDR3 DNA: TGTGCCAGCAGTCACACTCGTCGGACACAGGGAGGGGGCTCCTACAATGAGCAGTTCTTC. It is translated as CASSHTRRTQGGGSYNEQFF.

V is TRBV7-2 and J is TRBJ2-7; possible D gene TRBD2, 7 bases. CDR1 and CDR2 (germline): SGHTA, FQGNSA. Trimming left V 1 base short and J 3 bases short, with 13 bases between. The CDR3 spans 15 residues. In DNA form, the CDR3 reads TGTGCCAGCAGCTTAGGGCGGGGGCCCAACTACGAGCAGTACTTC. It yields the protein CASSLGRGPNYEQYF.

CDR3 in DNA: TGCAGTGCCCCGCGTCGGATTGATAACTATGGCTACACCTTC. Protein: CSAPRRIDNYGYTF. V gene TRBV20-1 combines with J gene TRBJ1-2; no clear D. Trimming removed 6 bases at V and 1 base at J, with 15 bases between. Germline values: CDR1 DFQATT, CDR2 SNEGSKA (reference sequence). The CDR3 sequence is 14 residues long.

This clonotype came up a few times. V and J are TRBV5-4 and TRBJ2-1, with TRBD2 matching over 10 bases. There are 14 residues in the CDR3. Losses at the gene ends were 6 bases for V and 5 bases for J; bases not matched to a gene: 5. The germline V gene encodes CDR1 SGHNT and CDR2 YYREEE (reference sequence). The CDR3 region is CASISSGSHNEQFF. In nucleotides, the CDR3 is TGTGCCAGCATCTCTAGCGGGAGCCACAATGAGCAGTTCTTC.

V and J are TRBV7-2 and TRBJ2-2; no reliable D call. Trimming shortened V by 1 base and J by 4 bases, and 7 bases separated the two germline ends. The CDR3 consists of 14 residues. The germline gives CDR1 SGHTA, CDR2 FQGNSA. Written as DNA, the CDR3 is TGTGCCAGCAGCTTAGTTATCTTCACCGGGGAGCTGTTTTTT. Protein: CASSLVIFTGELFF.

This clonotype was detected ten times or more. The rearrangement links TRBV2 to TRBJ2-7; 15 nucleotides agree with TRBD2. The V and J ends lost 6 bases and 6 bases, in that order; junction bases with no gene match: 6. This CDR3 comprises 15 residues. Germline V gives CDR1 SNHLY, CDR2 FYNNEI. CDR3 in amino acids: CASRTGTSGRREQYF. The CDR3 DNA sequence: TGTGCCAGCAGGACCGGGACTAGCGGGAGGCGCGAGCAGTACTTC.

In its sample, this clonotype was seen a few times. The chain has TRBV4-3 and TRBJ2-3, with D tentatively TRBD1 or TRBD2 (5 bases each). The germline gives CDR1 LGHNA, CDR2 YSLEER. This CDR3 is built from 15 residues. Trimming took 1 base from V and 2 from J, leaving 10 bases between them. The chain's CDR3 is CASSQAGTLTDTQYF. The DNA for the CDR3 is TGCGCCAGCAGCCAAGCTGGGACCCTCACAGATACGCAGTATTTT.

In its sample, this clonotype was seen a few times. The chain employs TRBV7-8 and TRBJ2-4; D is perhaps TRBD1 or TRBD2 (5 bases each). Germline lookup yields CDR1 SGHVS and CDR2 FQNEAQ. The CDR3 totals 19 residues. Trimming removed 2 bases at V and 0 bases at J, with 20 bases between. The CDR3 bases are TGTGCCAGCAGCTTACGGGACCAGACGGGGATTCTAGCCAAAAACATTCAGTACTTC. Its protein product is CASSLRDQTGILAKNIQYF.

This clonotype was detected many times. The V gene is TRBV5-1, the J gene TRBJ2-2, with 7 bases aligning to TRBD2. Losses at the gene ends were 4 bases for V and 5 bases for J; bases not matched to a gene: 5. Looked up from germline, CDR1 is SGHRS and CDR2 is YFSETQ. CDR3 length equals 14 residues. The chain's CDR3 is CASSLLAETGELFF. The CDR3 nucleotides read TGCGCCAGCAGCCTTCTAGCGGAGACCGGGGAGCTGTTTTTT.

This clonotype was seen a handful of times. The chain has TRBV28 and TRBJ1-1; no firm D call. This CDR3 has 13 amino acids. With 6 bases removed from V and 0 bases from J, the gap between germline ends came to 8 bases. CDR1 and CDR2 from the germline V gene are MDHEN and SYDVKM. CDR3 protein: CASSSRLNTEAFF. As DNA, the CDR3 is TGTGCCAGCAGCTCTCGACTGAACACTGAAGCTTTCTTT.

In its sample, this clonotype was seen many times. The chain is built from TRBV24-1 and TRBJ1-2, with D perhaps matching TRBD1 (6 bases). Per the germline V gene, CDR1 is KGHDR and CDR2 is SFDVKD. This CDR3 has 15 residues. V gave up 3 bases and J gave up 4 bases, with 14 bases separating them. In DNA, the CDR3 is TGTGCCACCAGTGATAACCGACAGGACCCCTATGGCTACACCTTC. Translation gives CATSDNRQDPYGYTF.

The chain uses TRBV18 and TRBJ1-3; D possibly corresponds to TRBD1 (5 bases). Trimming took 3 bases from V and 3 from J, leaving 21 bases between them. The CDR3 loop spans 18 amino acids. Germline V gives CDR1 KGHSH, CDR2 LQKENI. Written as DNA, the CDR3 is TGTGCCAGCTCACCGAGCGGGACCGCAATGAGTTTTGGAAACACCATATATTTT. It translates to CASSPSGTAMSFGNTIYF. Full variable domain (remainder filled in from reference TRBV18 and TRBJ1-3): NAGVMQNPRHLVRRRGQEARLRCSPMKGHSHVYWYRQLPEEGLKFMVYLQKENIIDESGMPKERFSAEFPKEGPSILRIQQVVRGDSAAYFCASSPSGTAMSFGNTIYFGEGSWLTVV.

This clonotype was seen ten or more times. The chain employs TRBV6-5 and TRBJ2-5; tentative D call: TRBD2 (5 bases). CDR1 is MNHEY, CDR2 SVGAGI, per germline. The CDR3 is 16 amino acids. The V end lost 4 bases, the J end lost 1 base, and 16 bases lay between the germline ends. CDR3 bases: TGTGCCAGCAGTTCATCGTCGGCAGGACTCCAAGAGACCCAGTACTTC. It encodes CASSSSSAGLQETQYF.

This clonotype was seen a few times. The chain uses TRBV12-3 or TRBV12-4 and TRBJ1-6; the match to TRBD1 covers 9 bases. The CDR3 loop spans 15 amino acids. V was pared by 5 bases and J by 10 bases, with 9 bases of the junction left unmatched. In nucleotides, the CDR3 is TGTGCCAGCAGTCGGGACAGGGCGGGTCGGTCACCCCTCCACTTT. This translates into CASSRDRAGRSPLHF.

This clonotype was counted ten times or more. This sequence joins TRBV7-6 and TRBJ2-1; TRBD2 is a possible D gene (5 bases). The CDR3 contains 14 residues. Germline V gene lookup returns CDR1 SGHVS and CDR2 FNYEAQ. Trimming took off 3 bases at V and 2 bases at J, with 8 bases between the two ends. CDR3: CASSLSGAYNEQFF. The DNA of the CDR3 is TGTGCCAGCAGCTTGTCCGGGGCCTACAATGAGCAGTTCTTC.

V usage is TRBV28 and J usage is TRBJ2-1; D unclear. CDR1 is MDHEN and CDR2 is SYDVKM in the germline V gene. Trimming took off 6 bases at V and 4 bases at J, with 13 bases between the two ends. This CDR3 region has 14 residues. The CDR3 protein is CASRGSSWYNEQFF. CDR3 sequence (DNA): TGTGCCAGCAGGGGGTCTTCTTGGTACAATGAGCAGTTCTTC.